The clone carrying this TCR beta chain was seen at least ten times. Its antigen is as yet unknown. No patient had received any treatment before thyroid surgery. Original processing notes: The study's classifier, a distant-metastasis tool for papillary thyroid cancer, was built using CDR3 differences across clinicopathological groups. TCRdb called clones again from the PCR reads with MiXCR. The V and J calls, along with clone size, are taken from TCRdb and not from the paper's own processing. The data hold tens of thousands of clones, with 20% observed a single time. This entry belongs to a study of metastatic and nonmetastatic thyroid tumors. Study-wide background: The study looked at repertoires side by side in blood and in tumor or nodule tissue from malignant and benign thyroid patients. Notes on the study in general: Significantly greater TCR beta diversity was reportedly found in malignant thyroid tumors than in benign nodules (in blood and tumor).

V dropped 0 bases and J dropped 0 bases, with 9 bases sitting between them. Germline V gene sequence: CDR1 MNHEY, CDR2 SVGAGI. The CDR3 extends over 16 amino acids. The chain has TRBV6-5 and TRBJ2-4; D might be TRBD1 (5 bases). The clonotype was recovered from a female donor with papillary thyroid cancer or a benign thyroid nodule (not recorded which). Some clones in this sample may be carry-over from other donors' samples. Specimen: blood. CDR3 region: CASSYSGAGAKNIQYF. The CDR3 nucleotides are TGTGCCAGCAGTTACTCTGGGGCTGGAGCCAAAAACATTCAGTACTTC.